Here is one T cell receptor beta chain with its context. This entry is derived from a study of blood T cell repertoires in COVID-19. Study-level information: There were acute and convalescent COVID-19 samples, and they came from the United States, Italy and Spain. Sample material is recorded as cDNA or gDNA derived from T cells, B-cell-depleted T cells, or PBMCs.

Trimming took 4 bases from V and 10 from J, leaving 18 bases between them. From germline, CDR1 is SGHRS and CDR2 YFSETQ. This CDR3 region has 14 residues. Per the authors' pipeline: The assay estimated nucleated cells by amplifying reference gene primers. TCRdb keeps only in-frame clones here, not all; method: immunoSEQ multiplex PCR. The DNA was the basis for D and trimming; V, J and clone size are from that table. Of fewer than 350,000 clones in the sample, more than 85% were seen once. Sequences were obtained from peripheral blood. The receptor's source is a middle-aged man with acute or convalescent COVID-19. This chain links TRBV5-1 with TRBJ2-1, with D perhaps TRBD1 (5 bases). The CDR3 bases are TGCGCCAGCAGCCAAGACGCCACTACAGGAGAGCAGTTCTTC. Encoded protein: CASSQDATTGEQFF.